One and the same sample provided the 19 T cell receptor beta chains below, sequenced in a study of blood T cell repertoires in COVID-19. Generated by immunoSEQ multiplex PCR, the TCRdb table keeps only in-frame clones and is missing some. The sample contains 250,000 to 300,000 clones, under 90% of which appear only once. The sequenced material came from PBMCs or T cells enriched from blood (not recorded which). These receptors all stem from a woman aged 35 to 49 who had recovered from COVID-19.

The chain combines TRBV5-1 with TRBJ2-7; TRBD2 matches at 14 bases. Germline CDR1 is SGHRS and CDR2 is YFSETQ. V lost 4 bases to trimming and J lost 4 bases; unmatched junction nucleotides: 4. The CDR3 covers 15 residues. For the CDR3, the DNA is TGCGCCAGCAGCCAGGGACTAGCGGGAGCTTACGAGCAGTACTTC. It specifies CASSQGLAGAYEQYF.

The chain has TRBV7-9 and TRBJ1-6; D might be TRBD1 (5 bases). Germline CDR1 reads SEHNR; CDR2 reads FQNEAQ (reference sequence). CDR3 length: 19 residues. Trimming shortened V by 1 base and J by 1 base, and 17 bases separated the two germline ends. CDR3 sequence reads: CASSLGGWTELSYNSPLHF. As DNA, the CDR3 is TGTGCCAGCAGCTTAGGGGGCTGGACGGAGCTTTCCTATAATTCACCCCTCCACTTT. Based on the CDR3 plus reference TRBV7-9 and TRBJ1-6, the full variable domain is DTGVSQNPRHKITKRGQNVTFRCDPISEHNRLYWYRQTLGQGPEFLTYFQNEAQLEKSRLLSDRFSAERPKGSFSTLEIQRTEQGDSAMYLCASSLGGWTELSYNSPLHFGNGTRLTVT.

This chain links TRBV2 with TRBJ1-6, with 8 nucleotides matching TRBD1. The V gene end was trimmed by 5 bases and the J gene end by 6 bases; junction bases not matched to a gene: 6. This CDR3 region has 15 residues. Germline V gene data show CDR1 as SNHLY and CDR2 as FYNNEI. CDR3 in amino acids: CASSRTGFLNSPLHF. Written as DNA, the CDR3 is TGTGCCAGCAGTCGGACAGGGTTCCTTAATTCACCCCTCCACTTT.

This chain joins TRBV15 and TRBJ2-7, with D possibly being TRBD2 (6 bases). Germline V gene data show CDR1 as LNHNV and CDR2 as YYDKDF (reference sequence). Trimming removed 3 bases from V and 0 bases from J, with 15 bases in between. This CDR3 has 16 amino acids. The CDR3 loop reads CATSREGRPYSYEQYF. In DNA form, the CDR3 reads TGTGCCACCAGCAGGGAGGGGAGACCCTACTCCTACGAGCAGTACTTC.

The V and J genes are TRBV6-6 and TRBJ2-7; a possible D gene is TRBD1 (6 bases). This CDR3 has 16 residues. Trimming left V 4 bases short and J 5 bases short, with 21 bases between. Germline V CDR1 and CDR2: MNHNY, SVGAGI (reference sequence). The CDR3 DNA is TGTGCCAGCAGTTCGATAATAGTCGGGACATTGGACGAGCAGTACTTC. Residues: CASSSIIVGTLDEQYF.

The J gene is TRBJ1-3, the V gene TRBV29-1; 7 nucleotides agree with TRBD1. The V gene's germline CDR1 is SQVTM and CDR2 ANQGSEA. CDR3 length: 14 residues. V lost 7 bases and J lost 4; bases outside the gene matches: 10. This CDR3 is CSARTGPTGNTIYF. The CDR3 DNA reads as TGCAGCGCCCGGACAGGTCCTACGGGAAACACCATATATTTT.

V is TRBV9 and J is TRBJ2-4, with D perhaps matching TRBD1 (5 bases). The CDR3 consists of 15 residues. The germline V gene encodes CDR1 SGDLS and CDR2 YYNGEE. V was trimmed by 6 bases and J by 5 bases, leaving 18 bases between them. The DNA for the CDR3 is TGTGCCAGCACCACAGGTTACAGGTCCGAAAACATTCAGTACTTC. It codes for CASTTGYRSENIQYF.

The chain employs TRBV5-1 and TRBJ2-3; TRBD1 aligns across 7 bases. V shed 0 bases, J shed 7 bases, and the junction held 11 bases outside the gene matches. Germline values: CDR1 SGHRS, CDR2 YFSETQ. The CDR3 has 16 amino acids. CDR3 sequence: CASSLERQGVTNTQYF. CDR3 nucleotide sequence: TGCGCCAGCAGCTTGGAGCGGCAGGGGGTAACGAATACGCAGTATTTT.

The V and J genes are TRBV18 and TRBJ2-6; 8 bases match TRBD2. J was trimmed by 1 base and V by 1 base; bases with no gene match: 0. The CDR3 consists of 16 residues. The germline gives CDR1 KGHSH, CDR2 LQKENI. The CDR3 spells CASSPQRGSGANVLTF. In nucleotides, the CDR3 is TGTGCCAGCTCACCACAGCGGGGGTCTGGGGCCAACGTCCTGACTTTC.

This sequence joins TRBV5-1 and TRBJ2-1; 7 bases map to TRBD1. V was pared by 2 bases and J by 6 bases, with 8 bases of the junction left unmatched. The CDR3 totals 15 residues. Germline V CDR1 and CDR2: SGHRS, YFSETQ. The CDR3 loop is CASSFLQGISNEQFF. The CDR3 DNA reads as TGCGCCAGCAGCTTTTTACAGGGGATAAGCAATGAGCAGTTCTTC.

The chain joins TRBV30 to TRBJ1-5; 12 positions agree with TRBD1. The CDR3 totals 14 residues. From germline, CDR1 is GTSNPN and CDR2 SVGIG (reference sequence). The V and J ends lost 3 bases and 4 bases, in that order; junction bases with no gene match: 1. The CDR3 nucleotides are TGTGCCTGGAGGGGACAGGGGGCGAATCAGCCCCAGCATTTT. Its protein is CAWRGQGANQPQHF.

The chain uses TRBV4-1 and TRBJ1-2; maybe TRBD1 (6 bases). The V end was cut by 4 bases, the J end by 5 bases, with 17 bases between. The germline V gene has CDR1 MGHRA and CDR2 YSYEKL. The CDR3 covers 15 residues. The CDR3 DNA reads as TGCGCCAGCAGCCCACCATACAGGGAACTATATGGCTACACCTTC. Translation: CASSPPYRELYGYTF.

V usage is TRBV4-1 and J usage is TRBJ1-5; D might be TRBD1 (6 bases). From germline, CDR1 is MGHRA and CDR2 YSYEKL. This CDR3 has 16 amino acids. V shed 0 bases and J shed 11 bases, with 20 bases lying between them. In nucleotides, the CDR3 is TGCGCCAGCAGCCAAGATGGGCTGGGGGGGCCCCCGGCCCAGCATTTT. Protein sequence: CASSQDGLGGPPAQHF.

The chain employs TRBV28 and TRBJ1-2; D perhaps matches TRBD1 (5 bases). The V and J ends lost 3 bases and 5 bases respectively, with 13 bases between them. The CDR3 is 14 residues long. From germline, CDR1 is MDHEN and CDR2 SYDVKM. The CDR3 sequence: CASSFSRVWYGYTF. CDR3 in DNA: TGTGCCAGCAGTTTTAGCAGGGTTTGGTATGGCTACACCTTC.

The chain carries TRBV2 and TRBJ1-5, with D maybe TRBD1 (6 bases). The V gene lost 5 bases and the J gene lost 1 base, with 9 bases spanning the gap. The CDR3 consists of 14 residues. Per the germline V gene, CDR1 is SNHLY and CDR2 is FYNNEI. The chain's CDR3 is CASSTRGSNQPQHF. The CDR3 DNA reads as TGTGCCAGCAGTACCAGGGGAAGCAATCAGCCCCAGCATTTT.

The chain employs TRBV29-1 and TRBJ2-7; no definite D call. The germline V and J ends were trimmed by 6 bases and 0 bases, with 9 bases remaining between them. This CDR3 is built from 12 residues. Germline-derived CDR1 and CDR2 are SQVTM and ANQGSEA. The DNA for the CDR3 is TGCAGCGTCGCTACAGACTCCTACGAGCAGTACTTC. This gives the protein CSVATDSYEQYF.

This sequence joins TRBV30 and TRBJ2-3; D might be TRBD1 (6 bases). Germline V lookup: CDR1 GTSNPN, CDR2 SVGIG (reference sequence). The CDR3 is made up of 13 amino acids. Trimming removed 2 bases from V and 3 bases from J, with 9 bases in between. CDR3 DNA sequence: TGTGCCTGGAGTAGGGGACAAACAGATACGCAGTATTTT. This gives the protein CAWSRGQTDTQYF.

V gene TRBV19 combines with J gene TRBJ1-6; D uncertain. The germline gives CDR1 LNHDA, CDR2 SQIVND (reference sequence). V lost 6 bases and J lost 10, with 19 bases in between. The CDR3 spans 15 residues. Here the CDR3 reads CASSPVMAGRSPLHF. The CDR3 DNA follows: TGTGCCAGTAGCCCGGTTATGGCAGGAAGATCACCCCTCCACTTT.

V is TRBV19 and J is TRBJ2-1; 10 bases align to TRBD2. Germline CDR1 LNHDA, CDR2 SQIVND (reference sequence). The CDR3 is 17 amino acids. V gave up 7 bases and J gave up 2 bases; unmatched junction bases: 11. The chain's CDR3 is CASTSHGLAVTYNEQFF. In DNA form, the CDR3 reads TGTGCCAGTACCTCTCATGGACTAGCGGTAACCTACAATGAGCAGTTCTTC.